This T cell receptor beta chain was recovered during a study of low-dose radiotherapy and immunotherapy resistance in tumors (dated by TCRdb to between 2022 and 2023). Study-level background: In Cohort 1, each fraction delivered 0.5 Gy every 2 weeks, and the prescribed total PTV dose was 6.5 Gy. For Cohort 2, the dose was 1 Gy per fraction given every two weeks, adding up to 13 Gy in total across 26 weeks. Patients were given nivolumab as a 240 mg flat dose every two weeks and ipilimumab at 1 mg/kg every six weeks, with both drugs delivered intravenously. Intravenous cyclophosphamide at 200 mg/m2 was administered every two weeks, one day ahead of each radiation and immunotherapy administration. Aspirin 300 mg was taken orally once daily by patients for four cycles, starting on cycle 1 day 1. Trial participants were not randomized into treatment groups. Eight patients were included in the translational analysis: three from the first dose cohort and the first five from the second dose cohort.

Donors were enrolled in RACIN, a single-arm phase I dose-escalation trial in which nivolumab, ipilimumab, aspirin, low-dose cyclophosphamide and low-dose radiotherapy were combined. Patients were eligible if they had advanced solid tumors that were TIL-negative. A remark on this clonotype: The clone's antigen remains unknown. No base-level quality is on record; no much larger clone is a single base apart.

First-strand cDNA was synthesized with Superscript III and a set of TRAV- and TRBV-specific primers, covering both TCRalpha and TCRbeta chains. A roughly 19-cycle PCR with Phusion amplified the TCRs, pairing a constant-region primer with the adapter that was attached to the V primers. Amplification of the isolated mRNA was done with the MessageAmp II aRNA Amplification Kit, which involved a roughly 17-hour in vitro transcription at 37 degrees C. The Dynabeads mRNA DIRECT Purification Kit was used to isolate mRNA for TCR sequencing. Indexed Illumina adapters were added in a second roughly 26-cycle Phusion PCR, and the resulting products were purified with AMPure XP beads. Concerning the study's data processing: Custom Perl scripts were used to pool TCR sequences that encoded the same protein, to remove out-of-frame sequences, and to calculate the abundance of each clonotype. Any TCR sequence supported by only a single read was excluded from analysis. Shannon entropy, Gini index, clonality, richness, and the frequency of TCRs shared between repertoires were included as repertoire metrics. The public reads were reanalyzed by TCRdb: fastp trimming at Q25, MiXCR alignment, in-frame beta chains only. Identical CDR3 protein sequences are pooled into one entry, listed with their most common genes and DNA. The V and J calls and clone size come from TCRdb's table, not from the authors' own analysis. The sample table records over 14,000 distinct CDR3 sequences; roughly 52% of these occur just once. Clones ranked in the top ten supply over 3.5% of the sample.

The TCR comes from a human donor with advanced metastatic prostate, ovarian, gallbladder or colorectal cancer (not recorded which). This table probably holds off-target reads from a library built for another chain.

The DNA is TGTGCCAGCAGCCCCGTTGGGGGGGCGGGGGATACGCAGTATTTT. Translated, this is CASSPVGGAGDTQYF. Recombination linked TRBV7-8 to TRBJ2-3; a tentative D call is TRBD2 (7 bases match). From cysteine to phenylalanine, the CDR3 is 15 amino acids long. The sequence is cut down to CDR3 DNA, 45 bases in frame from base 1. Sequences SGHVS (CDR1) and FQNEAQ (CDR2) are obtained from the germline V gene. V sheds 5 bases and J sheds 6 bases, leaving 18 bases between their ends. The reference TRBV7-8 and TRBJ2-3 proteins fill in what lies around the CDR3, so the full variable domain reads GAGVSQSPRYKVAKRGQDVALRCDPISGHVSLFWYQQALGQGPEFLTYFQNEAQLDKSGLPSDRFFAERPEGSVSTLKIQRTQQEDSAVYLCASSPVGGAGDTQYFGPGTRLTVL.